The present T cell receptor beta chain was sequenced within a study of beta chain features in type 1 diabetes. Study results and caveats: In type 1 diabetes patients, VDJ junctions had fewer insertions; deletions at these junctions were more frequent. TCRB CDR3s from Type 1 diabetes patients were moderately but significantly shorter in all four CD4+ subsets.

This clone was seen more than once but under ten times. Antigen unknown. The CDR3 sequence is 15 residues long. Germline V gene lookup returns CDR1 MGHRA and CDR2 YSYEKL. V lost 0 bases to trimming and J lost 3 bases, with 9 bases between them. Isolated RNA was reverse transcribed in full, so expressed TCRB transcripts were sequenced. Approximately 4 million reads on average were seen across naive, central memory and regulatory T cell samples. Clones were sequenced by immunoSEQ multiplex PCR, and TCRdb holds only the in-frame ones, with some missing. The data show fewer than 900,000 clones, roughly 17% seen once. Cell sorting via CD45RO/CCR7/CD25/CD127/CD95/CD27 was performed to obtain CD4+ naive, central memory, regulatory and stem cell-like memory cells.

J is TRBJ1-5 and V is TRBV4-1; D perhaps matches TRBD1 (6 bases). This receptor was obtained from a woman aged 18-29 years in good health. Sequencing was carried out using naive CD4+ T cells from blood. The CDR3 here is CASSQDGQYNQPQHF. The CDR3 DNA reads as TGCGCCAGCAGCCAAGATGGACAGTACAATCAGCCCCAGCATTTT.